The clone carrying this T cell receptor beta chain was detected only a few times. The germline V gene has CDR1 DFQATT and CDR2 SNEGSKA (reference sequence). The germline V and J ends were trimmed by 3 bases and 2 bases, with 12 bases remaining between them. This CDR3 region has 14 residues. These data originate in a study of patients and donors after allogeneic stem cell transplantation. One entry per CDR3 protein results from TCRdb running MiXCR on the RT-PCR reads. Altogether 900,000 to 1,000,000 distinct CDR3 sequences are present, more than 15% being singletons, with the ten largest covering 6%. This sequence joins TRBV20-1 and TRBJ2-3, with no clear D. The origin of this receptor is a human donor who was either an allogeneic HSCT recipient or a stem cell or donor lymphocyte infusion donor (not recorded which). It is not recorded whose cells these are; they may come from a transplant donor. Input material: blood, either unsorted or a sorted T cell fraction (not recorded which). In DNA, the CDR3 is TGCAGTGCTAGGGGCAGATCTTTCACAGATACGCAGTATTTT. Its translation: CSARGRSFTDTQYF.